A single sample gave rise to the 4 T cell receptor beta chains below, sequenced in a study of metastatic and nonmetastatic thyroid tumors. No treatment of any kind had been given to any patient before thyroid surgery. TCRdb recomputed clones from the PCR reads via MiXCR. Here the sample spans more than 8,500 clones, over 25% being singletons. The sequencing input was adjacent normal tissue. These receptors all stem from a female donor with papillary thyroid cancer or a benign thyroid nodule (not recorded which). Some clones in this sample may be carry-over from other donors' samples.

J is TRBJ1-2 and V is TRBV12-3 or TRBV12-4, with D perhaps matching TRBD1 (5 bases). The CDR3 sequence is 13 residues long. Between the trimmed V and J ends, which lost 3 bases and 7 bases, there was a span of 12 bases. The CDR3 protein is CASSLSGFGGYTF. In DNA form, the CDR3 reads TGTGCCAGCAGTTTGTCAGGGTTTGGTGGCTACACCTTC.

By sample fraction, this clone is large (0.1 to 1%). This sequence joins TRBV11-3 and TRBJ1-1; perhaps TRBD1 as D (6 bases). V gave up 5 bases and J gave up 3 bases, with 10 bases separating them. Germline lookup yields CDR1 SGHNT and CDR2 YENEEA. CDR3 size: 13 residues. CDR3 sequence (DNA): TGTGCCAGCAGCCCACAGGGTGACACTGAAGCTTTCTTT. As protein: CASSPQGDTEAFF.

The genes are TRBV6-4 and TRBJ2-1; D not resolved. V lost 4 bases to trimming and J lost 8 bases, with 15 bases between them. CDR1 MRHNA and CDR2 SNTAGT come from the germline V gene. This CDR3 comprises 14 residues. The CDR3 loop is CASSAMSWSHEQFF. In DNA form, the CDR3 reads TGTGCCAGCAGTGCGATGAGCTGGAGTCATGAGCAGTTCTTC.

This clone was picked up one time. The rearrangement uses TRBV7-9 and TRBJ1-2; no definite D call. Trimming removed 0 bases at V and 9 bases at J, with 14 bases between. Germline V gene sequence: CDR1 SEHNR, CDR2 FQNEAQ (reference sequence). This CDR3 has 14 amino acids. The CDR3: CASSLAAEHYCYTF. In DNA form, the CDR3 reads TGTGCCAGCAGCTTAGCGGCAGAGCACTACTGCTACACCTTC.